Below, 17 T cell receptor beta chains from the same sample are listed, as sequenced in a study of T cell responses to AZD1222 COVID-19 vaccine. Data came from immunoSEQ multiplex PCR; TCRdb stores just in-frame clones and leaves some out. Among over 120,000 clones listed, roughly nine tenths were seen once. Sequencing used peripheral blood, obtained on day 0 of AZD1222 vaccination. The source of these receptors is an adult in good health.

For this clone: Other DNA sequences within the sample encode an identical CDR3. V and J are TRBV11-2 and TRBJ2-1; no reliable D call. The CDR3 sequence is 13 residues long. The germline gives CDR1 SGHAT, CDR2 FQNNGV. The V end lost 3 bases, the J end lost 5 bases, and 8 bases lay between the germline ends. In DNA, the CDR3 is TGTGCCAGCAGCTTGGGTCTGAACAATGAGCAGTTCTTC. It specifies CASSLGLNNEQFF.

The V call is TRBV24-1, the J call TRBJ1-2; D not resolved. Per the germline V gene, CDR1 is KGHDR and CDR2 is SFDVKD. The CDR3 has 13 amino acids. The germline V and J ends were trimmed by 1 base and 4 bases, with 6 bases remaining between them. The CDR3 nucleotides read TGTGCCACCAGTGATTTTCCTATCTATGGCTACACCTTC. Amino acids: CATSDFPIYGYTF.

This clone was detected once. This rearrangement joins TRBV7-2 to TRBJ1-5; D is possibly TRBD1 (5 bases). The CDR3 consists of 14 residues. CDR1 and CDR2 (germline): SGHTA, FQGNSA. Trimming removed 7 bases at V and 7 bases at J, with 17 bases between. CDR3 region: CASTADSGRQPQHF. CDR3 nucleotides: TGTGCCAGCACCGCCGACAGTGGGCGCCAGCCCCAGCATTTT.

This chain links TRBV2 with TRBJ2-3, with 12 bases lining up with TRBD1. The CDR3 extends over 19 amino acids. From germline, CDR1 is SNHLY and CDR2 FYNNEI. With 2 bases clipped from V and 2 bases from J, the junction kept 11 bases outside the gene matches. CDR3 DNA: TGTGCCAGCAGTGAAAGGGGACAGGGGGCGTGGATCTCCACAGATACGCAGTATTTT. Its protein product is CASSERGQGAWISTDTQYF.

The gene calls are TRBV19 and TRBJ1-1; TRBD1 matches at 9 bases. Germline CDR1 is LNHDA and CDR2 is SQIVND (reference sequence). There are 14 residues in the CDR3. J gave up 4 bases and V 6 bases, and 6 bases lay outside the gene matches. CDR3 coding DNA: TGTGCCAGTAGGGGGGACAGGGCCCTCACTGAAGCTTTCTTT. Translated, it gives CASRGDRALTEAFF. Looking up the rest from reference TRBV19 and TRBJ1-1 gives the full variable domain: DGGITQSPKYLFRKEGQNVTLSCEQNLNHDAMYWYRQDPGQGLRLIYYSQIVNDFQKGDIAEGYSVSREKKESFPLTVTSAQKNPTAFYLCASRGDRALTEAFFGQGTRLTVV.

The chain carries TRBV10-2 and TRBJ2-2; D tentatively reads TRBD1 or TRBD2 (5 bases each). Germline CDR1 is WSHSY and CDR2 is SAAADI. V dropped 5 bases and J dropped 6 bases, with 10 bases sitting between them. The length of the CDR3 is 13 residues. CDR3 coding DNA: TGCGCCAGCAGTACTCAGGGACCCGGGGAGCTGTTTTTT. Translated, it gives CASSTQGPGELFF.

The chain recombines TRBV6-6 with TRBJ2-1; D is unresolved. CDR1 and CDR2 from the germline V gene are MNHNY and SVGAGI (reference sequence). The CDR3 has 13 amino acids. V was trimmed by 6 bases and J by 1 base, leaving 7 bases between them. The CDR3 loop reads CASSALSYNEQFF. The CDR3 nucleotides read TGTGCCAGCAGCGCACTTTCCTACAATGAGCAGTTCTTC.

The chain uses TRBV5-5 and TRBJ1-3; 9 positions agree with TRBD1. The CDR3 covers 17 residues. Per germline, CDR1 SGHKS and CDR2 YYEKEE (reference sequence). V lost 4 bases, J lost 4 bases, and 12 bases stayed unmatched. This chain's CDR3 is CASSTGQGTAWGNTIYF. CDR3 sequence (DNA): TGTGCCAGCAGCACCGGACAGGGGACGGCGTGGGGAAACACCATATATTTT.

This sequence joins TRBV6-5 and TRBJ2-5, with D unresolved. V lost 0 bases, J lost 4 bases, and 9 bases lay in between. The CDR3 consists of 14 residues. The germline V gene has CDR1 MNHEY and CDR2 SVGAGI. The CDR3 here is CASSYSVGLETQYF. The CDR3 DNA sequence: TGTGCCAGCAGTTACTCGGTTGGGTTAGAGACCCAGTACTTC.

V usage is TRBV9 and J usage is TRBJ1-2, with 9 bases matching TRBD1. V trimming: 4 bases; J trimming: 3 bases; junction bases outside the gene matches: 4. The CDR3 extends over 14 amino acids. Germline-derived CDR1 and CDR2 are SGDLS and YYNGEE. The chain's CDR3 is CASSSQGADYGYTF. CDR3 DNA: TGTGCCAGCAGCTCACAGGGGGCAGACTATGGCTACACCTTC.

The chain employs TRBV6-2 or TRBV6-3 and TRBJ2-5; D is ambiguous. Germline V CDR1 and CDR2: MNHEY, SVGEGT. V lost 4 bases, J lost 2 bases, and 5 bases lay in between. The CDR3 totals 12 residues. DNA of the CDR3: TGTGCCAGCAGTTGGTTACAAGAGACCCAGTACTTC. Translating it yields CASSWLQETQYF.

This chain connects TRBV19 to TRBJ1-6; possible D gene TRBD1, 5 bases. From germline, CDR1 is LNHDA and CDR2 SQIVND (reference sequence). The CDR3 is 16 residues long. V was trimmed by 4 bases and J by 3 bases, leaving 13 bases between them. CDR3 DNA sequence: TGTGCCAGTAGTACTCGACAGAGTTACTATAATTCACCCCTCCACTTT. Translating it yields CASSTRQSYYNSPLHF. Looking up the rest from reference TRBV19 and TRBJ1-6 gives the full variable domain: DGGITQSPKYLFRKEGQNVTLSCEQNLNHDAMYWYRQDPGQGLRLIYYSQIVNDFQKGDIAEGYSVSREKKESFPLTVTSAQKNPTAFYLCASSTRQSYYNSPLHFGNGTRLTVT.

This rearrangement joins TRBV29-1 to TRBJ2-1, with TRBD2 identical over 8 bases. The CDR3 has 13 residues. The junction had 3 bases not matched to a gene; V was cut back by 4 bases and J by 4 bases. The germline V gene encodes CDR1 SQVTM and CDR2 ANQGSEA. CDR3: CSVGRGGYNEQFF. CDR3 nucleotides: TGCAGCGTTGGACGGGGGGGGTACAATGAGCAGTTCTTC.

The chain couples TRBV7-9 to TRBJ2-7; tentative D call: TRBD1 (6 bases). CDR1 is SEHNR and CDR2 is FQNEAQ in the germline V gene (reference sequence). This CDR3 region has 11 residues. V lost 5 bases and J 6 bases, leaving 8 bases between the germline ends. CDR3 in amino acids: CASSRTVEQYF. CDR3 coding DNA: TGTGCCAGCAGCCGGACAGTCGAGCAGTACTTC. The whole variable domain, remainder taken from reference TRBV7-9 and TRBJ2-7, is DTGVSQNPRHKITKRGQNVTFRCDPISEHNRLYWYRQTLGQGPEFLTYFQNEAQLEKSRLLSDRFSAERPKGSFSTLEIQRTEQGDSAMYLCASSRTVEQYFGPGTRLTVT.

The chain recombines TRBV27 with TRBJ2-2; D is undetermined. With 2 bases removed from V and 5 bases from J, the gap between germline ends came to 12 bases. The CDR3 length is 15 residues. Germline CDR1 reads MNHEY; CDR2 reads SMNVEV (reference sequence). CDR3 in DNA: TGTGCCAGCAGTTTAGGTACAGTCCCAACCGGGGAGCTGTTTTTT. It encodes CASSLGTVPTGELFF.

The chain carries TRBV5-4 and TRBJ2-3; perhaps TRBD2 as D (6 bases). Germline CDR1 and CDR2: SGHNT and YYREEE (reference sequence). Deletions cut 2 bases from V and 0 bases from J, with 10 bases between. The CDR3 contains 15 residues. The chain's CDR3 is CASSLRAGSTDTQYF. The CDR3 region has the DNA TGTGCCAGCAGCTTAAGAGCGGGTAGCACAGATACGCAGTATTTT.

This clone was observed a handful of times. This sample includes further DNA sequences coding for the same CDR3. The chain couples TRBV7-9 to TRBJ1-1; 9 bases match TRBD1. Germline V CDR1 and CDR2: SEHNR, FQNEAQ (reference sequence). The CDR3 contains 14 residues. J was trimmed by 4 bases and V by 5 bases; bases with no gene match: 5. The CDR3 DNA is TGTGCCAGCAGCCCACAGGGGGCCGGCACTGAAGCTTTCTTT. Translated: CASSPQGAGTEAFF.